This passage covers 2 T cell receptor beta chains from one sample sequenced in a study of shared T cell receptors in the human thymus. Here immunoSEQ multiplex PCR was the method, and the copy in TCRdb shows in-frame clones only, minus some. The table shows hundreds of thousands of clones, with around 87% occurring only once. These data were likewise used in another study, on human thymus T cells.

Specimen: thymocytes. These receptors were collected from a boy in the first two years of life with a congenital heart defect.

This rearrangement joins TRBV14 to TRBJ2-4; D uncertain. The CDR3 spans 13 residues. Germline loops: CDR1 SGHDN, CDR2 FVKESK. The V end lost 1 base, the J end lost 4 bases, and 5 bases lay between the germline ends. The CDR3 sequence: CASSQGRKNIQYF. DNA for the CDR3: TGTGCCAGCAGCCAAGGCAGGAAAAACATTCAGTACTTC.

The chain couples TRBV4-3 to TRBJ2-1, with 8 bases lining up with TRBD2. The ends lost 4 bases at V and 4 bases at J; junction bases unmatched: 9. The CDR3 is made up of 16 amino acids. Looked up from germline, CDR1 is LGHNA and CDR2 is YSLEER. In nucleotides, the CDR3 is TGCGCCAGCAGCCCCGCAGTAGCGGGGCCGTACAATGAGCAGTTCTTC. Encoded protein: CASSPAVAGPYNEQFF.